This T cell receptor beta chain was sequenced during a study of blood T cell repertoires in COVID-19. Study context: From the United States, Italy and Spain came samples of acute and convalescent COVID-19. PBMCs, B-cell-depleted T cells, or T cells provided the cDNA or gDNA that made up the material.

This clone was detected only a few times. In the original analysis: Scientists estimated how many nucleated cells there were by amplifying reference gene primers. Profiling relied on immunoSEQ multiplex PCR, and the TCRdb table lists in-frame clones only, not all of them. The V and J calls and the clone size are those of that table, but D and trimming were determined from the DNA. The data contain around 200,000 clones, 70% to 90% of them singletons. The V gene's germline CDR1 is MNHEY and CDR2 SVGAGI. The CDR3 totals 14 residues. Losses at the gene ends were 6 bases for V and 2 bases for J; bases not matched to a gene: 7.

The sequenced sample consisted of peripheral blood. The chain uses TRBV6-5 and TRBJ2-7; TRBD1 matches 7 bases. This TCR came from a woman older than 75 with acute or convalescent COVID-19. CDR3 nucleotide sequence: TGTGCCAGCAGAGCCCGGGACAGAGCCTACGAGCAGTACTTC. This encodes CASRARDRAYEQYF.